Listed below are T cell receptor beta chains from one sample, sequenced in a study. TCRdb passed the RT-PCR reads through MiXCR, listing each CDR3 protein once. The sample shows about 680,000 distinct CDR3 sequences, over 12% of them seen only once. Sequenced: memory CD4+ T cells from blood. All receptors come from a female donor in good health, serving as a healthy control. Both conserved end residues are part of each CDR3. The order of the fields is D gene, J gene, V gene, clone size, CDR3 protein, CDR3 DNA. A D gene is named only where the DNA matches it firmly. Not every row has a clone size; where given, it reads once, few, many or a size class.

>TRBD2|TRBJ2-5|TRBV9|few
CASSSRTSGAFSQYF
TGTGCCAGCAGCTCCCGGACTAGCGGGGCTTTTAGCCAGTACTTC
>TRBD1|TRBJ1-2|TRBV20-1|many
CSASDLAQGDYGYTF
TGCAGTGCTAGCGATTTGGCACAGGGGGACTATGGCTACACCTTC
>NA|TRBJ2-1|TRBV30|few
CAWSVLTVYNEQFF
TGTGCCTGGAGTGTACTGACAGTTTACAATGAGCAGTTCTTC
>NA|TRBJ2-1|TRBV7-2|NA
CASSLGRQRDEQFF
TGTGCCAGCAGCTTGGGACGGCAAAGAGATGAGCAGTTCTTC
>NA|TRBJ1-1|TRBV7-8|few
CASSLGAPTEAFF
TGTGCCAGCAGCTTAGGGGCCCCCACTGAAGCTTTCTTT
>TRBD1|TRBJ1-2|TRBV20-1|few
CSARGGTGGWIYGYTF
TGCAGTGCTAGAGGAGGGACAGGGGGCTGGATCTATGGCTACACCTTC
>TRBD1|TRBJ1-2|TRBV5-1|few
CASSLGQLDYGYTF
TGCGCCAGCAGCCTGGGACAGTTGGACTATGGCTACACCTTC
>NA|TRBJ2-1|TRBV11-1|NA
CASSLETDTEQFF
TGTGCCAGCAGCTTAGAGACAGATACTGAGCAGTTCTTC
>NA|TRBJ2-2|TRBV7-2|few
CASSQIQGGGELFF
TGTGCCAGCAGCCAAATACAAGGGGGCGGGGAGCTGTTTTTT
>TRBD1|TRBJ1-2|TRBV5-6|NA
CASSVTGGIYGYTF
TGTGCCAGCAGTGTGACAGGGGGAATATATGGCTACACCTTC
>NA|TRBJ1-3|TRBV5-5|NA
CASSLGPLQGGNTIYF
TGTGCCAGCAGCTTGGGACCGCTGCAAGGTGGAAACACCATATATTTT
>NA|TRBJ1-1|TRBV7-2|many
CASSLERGYTEAFF
TGTGCCAGCAGCTTAGAGAGGGGGTACACTGAAGCTTTCTTT
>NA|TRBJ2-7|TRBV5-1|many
CASSLMHTYEQYF
TGCGCCAGCAGCTTAATGCATACCTACGAGCAGTACTTC
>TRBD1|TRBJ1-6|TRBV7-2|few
CAIRQGNVSPLHF
TGTGCCATCAGACAGGGGAATGTTTCACCCCTCCACTTT
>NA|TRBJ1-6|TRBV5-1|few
CASSLETGWNSPLHF
TGCGCCAGCAGCTTGGAGACGGGGTGGAATTCACCCCTCCACTTT
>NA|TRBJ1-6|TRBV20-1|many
CSATEGDSPLHF
TGCAGTGCTACGGAAGGGGATTCACCCCTCCACTTT